This TCR beta chain appears in the sequencing data of a study of blood T cells in healthy people across ages. CDR1 is DFQATT and CDR2 is SNEGSKA in the germline V gene (reference sequence). This CDR3 is 14 amino acids long. Trimming pared 1 base from V and 0 bases from J, leaving 7 bases between. At least 5 micrograms of total RNA were extracted per sample. A sample-barcoded 5' primer and a J-beta primer mix were used in a second PCR of roughly 6 to 11 cycles. Each cDNA was tagged by a template-switch adaptor containing 12 random nucleotides. Any given sample supplied a minimum of 3 million CDR3-containing paired-end reads. One entry per CDR3 protein results from TCRdb running MiXCR on the 5' RACE reads. The table has some 1.5 million distinct CDR3 sequences, approximately 43% seen once.

The chain links TRBV20-1 to TRBJ1-5; D unclear. Sample: blood. This receptor was taken from a woman under 30 in good health. CDR3 region: CSARVTASNQPQHF. Written as DNA, the CDR3 is TGCAGTGCTAGAGTGACTGCTAGCAATCAGCCCCAGCATTTT.